The rows below give T cell receptor beta chains drawn from one sample of a study of long-term antiretroviral therapy in people with HIV. This table comes from immunoSEQ multiplex PCR, and its TCRdb copy is limited to in-frame clones, with some not included. This table has approximately 21,000 clones, just over 90% appearing once. The sample was unsorted PBMCs, taken approximately 4.4 years before starting antiretroviral therapy. All receptors derive from a woman younger than 45 with HIV. CDR3s include the opening cysteine and the closing phenylalanine or tryptophan. The D gene is left open where the match is weak. Clone size is given for some rows only: seen once, a few or many times, or a class if the clone is expanded.

clone size | D gene | J gene | V gene | CDR3 protein | CDR3 DNA
- | TRBD1 | TRBJ2-7 | TRBV27 | CASSPGTGHYEQYF | TGTGCCAGCAGTCCCGGGACAGGGCACTACGAGCAGTACTTC
- | - | TRBJ2-1 | TRBV7-2 | CASSSRVGGHEQFF | TGTGCCAGCAGCTCGCGGGTCGGAGGCCATGAGCAGTTCTTC
- | TRBD1 | TRBJ2-5 | TRBV27 | CASSKTGDQETQYF | TGTGCCAGCAGTAAGACAGGGGACCAAGAGACCCAGTACTTC
- | - | TRBJ2-1 | TRBV6-6 | CASSRTEERQFF | TGTGCCAGCAGTAGGACTGAGGAAAGGCAGTTCTTC
- | TRBD2 | TRBJ2-3 | TRBV4-3 | CASSLFSGRGARDTQYF | TGCGCCAGCAGCCTTTTCTCCGGGCGGGGGGCCCGAGATACGCAGTATTTT
- | - | TRBJ2-7 | TRBV7-9 | CASLGTVYEQYF | TGTGCCAGCCTGGGTACCGTCTACGAGCAGTACTTC
- | TRBD1 | TRBJ1-4 | TRBV9 | CASTTGTGDEKLFF | TGTGCCAGCACCACCGGGACAGGGGATGAAAAACTGTTTTTT
- | - | TRBJ1-5 | TRBV4-3 | CANWHTQGKQPQHF | TGCGCTAACTGGCATACGCAGGGGAAGCAGCCCCAGCATTTT
- | - | TRBJ2-7 | TRBV7-7 | CASSLDRSSEQYF | TGTGCTAGCAGCTTAGACAGGTCCTCCGAGCAGTACTTC
- | TRBD1 | TRBJ1-2 | TRBV5-4 | CASSRKGGDYGYTF | TGTGCCAGCTCCAGGAAAGGGGGCGACTATGGCTACACCTTC
- | TRBD2 | TRBJ2-1 | TRBV30 | CAWSVAGGPGFF | TGTGCCTGGAGTGTAGCGGGGGGCCCCGGGTTCTTC
- | - | TRBJ2-7 | TRBV4-1 | CASSRLSGTLTYEQYF | TGCGCCAGCAGCCGATTGTCCGGGACATTGACCTACGAGCAGTACTTC
once | - | TRBJ2-5 | TRBV18 | CASSPIRSSDYQETQYF | TGTGCCAGCTCACCAATCCGCTCTAGCGATTACCAAGAGACCCAGTACTTC
few | - | TRBJ1-2 | TRBV6-5 | CAISEGGVQGYTF | TGTGCCATCAGTGAGGGGGGGGTTCAAGGCTACACCTTC
- | - | TRBJ1-3 | TRBV5-1 | CASSMDTLDGNTIYF | TGCGCCAGCAGCATGGACACTTTGGACGGAAACACCATATATTTT
- | - | TRBJ1-5 | TRBV6-5 | CASSPTDNQPQHF | TGTGCCAGCAGTCCGACAGATAATCAGCCCCAGCATTTT
- | - | TRBJ1-1 | TRBV6-1 | CASSGLRSQTEAFF | TGTGCCAGCAGTGGTTTGAGGAGTCAGACTGAAGCTTTCTTT
medium-sized | - | TRBJ2-7 | TRBV4-3 | CASSQDLPGQLLSYEQYF | TGCGCCAGCAGCCAGGACTTACCAGGACAGCTCCTCTCCTACGAGCAGTACTTC
- | TRBD1 | TRBJ2-7 | TRBV4-1 | CASSQGDRGSYEQYF | TGCGCCAGCAGCCAAGGTGACAGGGGATCCTACGAGCAGTACTTC
- | - | TRBJ2-5 | TRBV9 | CASSVQAGVGWGGAEETQYF | TGTGCCAGCAGCGTCCAGGCGGGTGTCGGCTGGGGGGGGGCGGAAGAGACCCAGTACTTC
- | - | TRBJ2-1 | TRBV9 | CASSVEGTSYNEQFF | TGTGCCAGCAGCGTAGAAGGGACATCGTACAATGAGCAGTTCTTC
- | - | TRBJ1-6 | TRBV5-5 | CASSLTYGQMSSPLHF | TGTGCCAGCAGCTTAACTTACGGACAGATGAGTTCACCCCTCCACTTT
- | - | TRBJ1-1 | TRBV11-1 | CASSPGVRGNTEAFF | TGTGCCAGCAGCCCAGGGGTCCGGGGAAACACTGAAGCTTTCTTT
- | - | TRBJ1-4 | TRBV21-1 | CASSRRDKRNEKLFF | TGTGCCAGCAGCCGCCGGGACAAACGAAATGAAAAACTGTTTTTT
- | - | TRBJ2-3 | TRBV5-1 | CASSPSGSADTQYF | TGCGCCAGCAGCCCGAGTGGGAGCGCAGATACGCAGTATTTT
- | - | TRBJ2-3 | TRBV5-1 | CASSSTRSTDTQYF | TGCGCCAGCAGCTCGACCCGATCCACAGATACGCAGTATTTT
- | - | TRBJ2-5 | TRBV27 | CASSPTGRRFETQYF | TGTGCCAGCAGTCCTACTGGTAGGCGTTTTGAGACCCAGTACTTC
- | - | TRBJ1-2 | TRBV25-1 | CASSDPQSYGYTF | TGTGCCAGCAGTGACCCCCAGTCCTATGGCTACACCTTC
- | TRBD1 | TRBJ2-2 | TRBV4-1 | CASSQDPGTAIRTGELFF | TGCGCCAGCAGCCAAGATCCCGGGACAGCGATACGCACCGGGGAGCTGTTTTTT
- | - | TRBJ1-2 | TRBV4-2 | CASTLGGSGHGYTF | TGTGCCAGCACCTTGGGAGGATCGGGGCATGGCTACACCTTC
- | - | TRBJ2-7 | TRBV7-2 | CASSFRPAAEGPYEQYF | TGTGCCAGCAGCTTCCGGCCGGCGGCGGAGGGTCCCTACGAGCAGTACTTC
- | - | TRBJ1-2 | TRBV25-1 | CASSANSRGYTF | TGTGCCAGCAGTGCAAACAGCAGAGGCTACACCTTC
- | - | TRBJ2-6 | TRBV7-6 | CASSLSIRGAATGANVLTF | TGTGCCAGCAGCCTCAGCATTCGGGGGGCCGCAACTGGGGCCAACGTCCTGACTTTC
- | - | TRBJ1-6 | TRBV21-1 | CASSKGGTVIFNSPLHF | TGTGCCAGCAGCAAAGGCGGGACAGTGATCTTTAATTCACCCCTCCACTTT
- | - | TRBJ2-1 | TRBV4-1 | CASSQDADFNYEQFF | TGCGCCAGCAGCCAAGATGCGGACTTCAACTATGAGCAGTTCTTC
- | - | TRBJ1-2 | TRBV7-9 | CASSNRQAYGYTF | TGTGCCAGCAGCAATCGACAGGCGTATGGCTACACCTTC
- | TRBD1 | TRBJ1-5 | TRBV2 | CASSGGQGNQPQHF | TGTGCCAGCAGTGGGGGACAGGGAAATCAGCCCCAGCATTTT
- | - | TRBJ1-2 | TRBV19 | CASSRDRNNYGYTF | TGTGCCAGTAGTAGAGACAGGAACAACTATGGCTACACCTTC
- | - | TRBJ2-3 | TRBV19 | CASSWGRDTDTQYF | TGTGCCAGTAGTTGGGGCAGGGACACAGATACGCAGTATTTT
- | TRBD1 | TRBJ1-1 | TRBV25-1 | CASSESGTGGWTEAFF | TGTGCCAGCAGTGAATCCGGGACAGGGGGCTGGACTGAAGCTTTCTTT
- | - | TRBJ1-4 | TRBV18 | CASSPNTGSGRKLFF | TGTGCCAGCTCACCGAACACAGGGTCCGGGAGAAAACTGTTTTTT
- | - | TRBJ1-2 | TRBV5-1 | CASSLVIEGNGYTF | TGCGCCAGCAGCTTGGTTATTGAAGGGAATGGCTACACCTTC
once | - | TRBJ1-1 | TRBV27 | CASSVVANTEAFF | TGTGCCAGCAGCGTGGTGGCGAACACTGAAGCTTTCTTT
- | TRBD1 | TRBJ1-5 | TRBV11-1 | CASSLDTGVGQPQHF | TGTGCCAGCAGCTTAGATACAGGGGTAGGACAGCCCCAGCATTTT
- | TRBD2 | TRBJ2-7 | TRBV5-1 | CASSSSGGAYEQYF | TGCGCCAGCAGCTCATCGGGGGGAGCCTACGAGCAGTACTTC
- | TRBD1 | TRBJ1-6 | TRBV9 | CASSGGQALTGDSPLHF | TGTGCCAGCAGCGGGGGACAGGCCCTGACCGGGGATTCACCCCTCCACTTT
- | TRBD1 | TRBJ1-2 | TRBV11-2 | CASSTDGLDRDYGYTF | TGTGCCAGCAGCACCGACGGATTGGACAGGGACTATGGCTACACCTTC
- | - | TRBJ2-3 | TRBV19 | CASSPGGRGTSTDTQYF | TGTGCCAGTAGCCCGGGCGGCAGGGGGACTAGCACAGATACGCAGTATTTT
once | - | TRBJ2-4 | TRBV20-1 | CSARQSNIQYF | TGCAGTGCTAGACAGTCCAACATTCAGTACTTC
- | - | TRBJ1-2 | TRBV6-1 | CASSDFYTAGYTF | TGTGCCAGCAGCGATTTTTACACCGCTGGCTACACCTTC
- | - | TRBJ2-7 | TRBV5-1 | CASSLVGDSEQYF | TGCGCCAGCAGCTTGGTAGGGGATAGCGAGCAGTACTTC
- | TRBD2 | TRBJ2-5 | TRBV19 | CASWGGYQETQYF | TGTGCCAGCTGGGGGGGGTACCAAGAGACCCAGTACTTC
- | - | TRBJ2-5 | TRBV11-3 | CASSPSGADPRRETQYF | TGTGCCAGCAGCCCTAGTGGGGCGGACCCCCGGCGGGAGACCCAGTACTTC
- | TRBD1 | TRBJ2-3 | TRBV6-6 | CASSPQGAADTQYF | TGTGCCAGCAGCCCCCAGGGGGCGGCAGATACGCAGTATTTT
- | - | TRBJ1-5 | TRBV6-6 | CASSYPGEGQPQHF | TGTGCCAGCAGTTACCCCGGGGAAGGTCAGCCCCAGCATTTT
once | TRBD1 | TRBJ1-5 | TRBV4-1 | CASSQDSTGGRRQPQHF | TGCGCCAGCAGCCAAGATTCGACAGGGGGCCGGAGGCAGCCCCAGCATTTT
- | - | TRBJ2-7 | TRBV6-1 | CASSESGGPYEQYF | TGTGCCAGCAGTGAATCAGGGGGGCCCTACGAGCAGTACTTC
- | TRBD1 | TRBJ1-1 | TRBV6-6 | CASDRTGDNTEAFF | TGTGCCAGCGACAGGACAGGCGACAACACTGAAGCTTTCTTT
- | - | TRBJ1-3 | TRBV19 | CASSIGGGIIYF | TGTGCCAGTAGTATAGGAGGAGGGATCATATATTTT